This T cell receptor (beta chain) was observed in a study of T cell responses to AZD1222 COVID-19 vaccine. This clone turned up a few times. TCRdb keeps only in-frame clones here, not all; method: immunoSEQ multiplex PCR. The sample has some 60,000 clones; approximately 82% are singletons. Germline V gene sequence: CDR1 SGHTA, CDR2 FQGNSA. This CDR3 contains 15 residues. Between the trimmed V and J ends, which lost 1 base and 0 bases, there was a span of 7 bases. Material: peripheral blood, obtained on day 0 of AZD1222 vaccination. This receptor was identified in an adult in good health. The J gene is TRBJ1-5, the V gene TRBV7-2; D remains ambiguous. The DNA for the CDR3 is TGTGCCAGCAGCTTAGAGCTAAATAGCAATCAGCCCCAGCATTTT. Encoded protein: CASSLELNSNQPQHF.